Reported below is one T cell receptor beta chain. This specimen comes from a study of blood T cell repertoires in COVID-19. Overall study context: Acute and convalescent COVID-19 specimens originated in the United States, Italy and Spain. Sample material is recorded as cDNA or gDNA derived from T cells, B-cell-depleted T cells, or PBMCs.

V was clipped by 3 bases and J by 3 bases; unmatched bases: 10. CDR3 length: 17 residues. CDR1 and CDR2 (germline): DFQATT, SNEGSKA (reference sequence). Per the authors' pipeline: Nucleated cell number was recorded as an estimate derived from reference gene primer amplification. Profiling relied on immunoSEQ multiplex PCR, and the TCRdb table lists in-frame clones only, not all of them. V, J and clone size are taken as reported in that table, and D and trimming were inferred from the DNA itself. The sample holds 50,000 to 75,000 clones, roughly 86% seen once. The sequence was collected from a woman aged 45 to 65 with active or convalescent COVID-19. Sequenced sample: peripheral blood. The chain combines TRBV20-1 with TRBJ2-1; 11 nucleotides line up with TRBD2. CDR3 nucleotide sequence: TGCAGTGCTAGTGATCCACTAGCGGGAGTGAACTACAATGAGCAGTTCTTC. Amino acids: CSASDPLAGVNYNEQFF.